Below, 22 T cell receptor beta chains from the same sample are listed, as sequenced in a study of blood T cell repertoires in COVID-19. The repertoire was sequenced with immunoSEQ multiplex PCR; TCRdb's copy has only in-frame clones and lacks some. Here the sample spans 140,000 to 150,000 clones, around nine tenths being singletons. Sequencing was performed on PBMCs or T cells enriched from blood (not recorded which). These receptor sequences come from a woman aged 25-40 years with acute COVID-19.

The chain couples TRBV27 to TRBJ1-4; tentative D call: TRBD1 (6 bases). V shed 3 bases and J shed 0 bases, with 17 bases lying between them. This CDR3 region has 18 residues. Germline V lookup: CDR1 MNHEY, CDR2 SMNVEV (reference sequence). The DNA of the CDR3 is TGTGCCAGCAGTTTGATATCCGGGACACCCTCAACTAATGAAAAACTGTTTTTT. As protein: CASSLISGTPSTNEKLFF.

This sequence joins TRBV6-2 or TRBV6-3 and TRBJ2-2, with a tentative D call TRBD1 (6 bases). The germline V and J ends were trimmed by 5 bases and 6 bases, with 13 bases remaining between them. This CDR3 has 14 residues. Per the germline V gene, CDR1 is MNHEY and CDR2 is SVGEGT. CDR3 residues: CASSQYTGSGELFF. The CDR3 region has the DNA TGTGCCAGCAGTCAATATACAGGGTCCGGGGAGCTGTTTTTT.

V usage is TRBV30 and J usage is TRBJ1-2, with D uncertain. Germline CDR1 reads GTSNPN; CDR2 reads SVGIG (reference sequence). Trimming left V 0 bases short and J 4 bases short, with 15 bases between. The CDR3 is made up of 15 amino acids. CDR3 DNA sequence: TGTGCCTGGAGTGTTCGCGATCCCTACCGCTATGGCTACACCTTC. Residues: CAWSVRDPYRYGYTF.

This chain links TRBV4-3 with TRBJ1-2; 8 nucleotides line up with TRBD1. This CDR3 is built from 16 residues. Germline V CDR1 and CDR2: LGHNA, YSLEER. With V trimmed by 0 bases and J by 8 bases, 11 bases remained unmatched. The CDR3 is CASSQDGAGGSWGYTF. The CDR3 DNA is TGCGCCAGCAGCCAAGATGGTGCAGGGGGCTCCTGGGGCTACACCTTC.

This sequence joins TRBV18 and TRBJ2-1; weak D call: TRBD2 (6 bases). V lost 3 bases and J lost 9, with 27 bases in between. This CDR3 is built from 18 residues. Germline CDR1 and CDR2: KGHSH and LQKENI. In nucleotides, the CDR3 is TGTGCCAGCTCACCCCCTGTTGGAGGCGGGGCTATCGGAGGTGAGCAGTTCTTC. This encodes CASSPPVGGGAIGGEQFF.

The CDR3 DNA sequence: TGTGCCAGTAGCGATTTTGGGGCTAGACTCTACAATGAGCAGTTCTTC. Its translation: CASSDFGARLYNEQFF. The J gene is TRBJ2-1, the V gene TRBV19; D is possibly TRBD1 (5 bases). The length of the CDR3 is 16 residues. The germline V and J ends were trimmed by 6 bases and 3 bases, with 18 bases remaining between them. The germline V gene has CDR1 LNHDA and CDR2 SQIVND (reference sequence).

The chain carries TRBV3-1 (or the pseudogene TRBV3-2) and TRBJ2-7; 7 positions match TRBD2. CDR1 and CDR2 from the germline V gene are LGHDT and YNNKEL (reference sequence). This CDR3 spans 14 amino acids. After removal of 1 base from V and 9 bases from J, the junction contained 9 bases not matched to a gene. CDR3 bases: TGTGCCAGCAGCCAAGGGGCAGGGAGGGTAGGGCAGTACTTC. This sequence encodes CASSQGAGRVGQYF.

The chain joins TRBV2 to TRBJ2-3, with 7 positions matching TRBD1. V lost 1 base to trimming and J lost 6 bases; unmatched junction nucleotides: 7. This CDR3 has 15 amino acids. CDR1 SNHLY and CDR2 FYNNEI come from the germline V gene. CDR3 residues: CASSEGGQRTDTQYF. Here the CDR3 DNA reads TGTGCCAGCAGTGAAGGGGGACAGAGAACGGATACGCAGTATTTT.

This clone was found a few times. This rearrangement joins TRBV6-2 or TRBV6-3 to TRBJ2-1, with TRBD2 identical over 14 bases. Germline lookup yields CDR1 MNHEY and CDR2 SVGEGT. The CDR3 runs to 14 residues. V shed 4 bases, J shed 12 bases, and the junction held 5 bases outside the gene matches. The CDR3 nucleotides are TGTGCCAGCAGTTTCGGACTAGCGGGAGGCGGGCAGTTCTTC. Translated, it gives CASSFGLAGGGQFF.

The chain couples TRBV30 to TRBJ2-2; 8 bases fit TRBD2. The CDR3 contains 14 residues. Per germline, CDR1 GTSNPN and CDR2 SVGIG (reference sequence). V lost 5 bases, J lost 4 bases, and 6 bases stayed unmatched. CDR3: CAWGGLVSTGELFF. CDR3 DNA sequence: TGTGCCTGGGGGGGACTAGTTAGCACCGGGGAGCTGTTTTTT.

The gene calls are TRBV28 and TRBJ2-7; D call uncertain. Trimming left V 4 bases short and J 6 bases short, with 10 bases between. This CDR3 has 12 residues. Germline V gives CDR1 MDHEN, CDR2 SYDVKM. The DNA of the CDR3 is TGTGCCAGCAGTTCCAGCGTTGGCGAGCAGTACTTC. The encoded protein is CASSSSVGEQYF.

The V gene is TRBV28, the J gene TRBJ2-1, with a possible D match to TRBD2 (5 bases). The CDR3 is made up of 13 amino acids. CDR1 and CDR2 from the germline V gene are MDHEN and SYDVKM. V was cut by 6 bases and J by 0 bases, with 6 bases left in between. The CDR3 here is CASRAGSYNEQFF. The CDR3, as DNA: TGTGCCAGCAGGGCGGGCTCCTACAATGAGCAGTTCTTC.

The rearrangement joins TRBV15 to TRBJ1-4, with 7 nucleotides matching TRBD1. Germline CDR1 LNHNV, CDR2 YYDKDF (reference sequence). The CDR3 extends over 17 amino acids. J gave up 0 bases and V 5 bases, and 9 bases lay outside the gene matches. CDR3 in DNA: TGTGCCACCAGCTCCCGAGGTGGGACAGCAACTAATGAAAAACTGTTTTTT. Residues: CATSSRGGTATNEKLFF.

The chain employs TRBV7-8 and TRBJ1-1, with D unresolved. V lost 0 bases and J 11 bases, leaving 10 bases between the germline ends. The CDR3 is 12 amino acids. Germline V lookup: CDR1 SGHVS, CDR2 FQNEAQ. CDR3 protein: CASSLADSGAFF. The DNA for the CDR3 is TGTGCCAGCAGCTTAGCTGACTCCGGGGCTTTCTTT.

The chain links TRBV7-2 to TRBJ1-3; tentative D call: TRBD1 (5 bases). V was pared by 5 bases and J by 0 bases, with 11 bases between. The CDR3 has 15 residues. CDR1 and CDR2 from the germline V gene are SGHTA and FQGNSA. This CDR3 reads CASSPRTLSGNTIYF. CDR3 coding DNA: TGTGCCAGCAGCCCTCGGACACTCTCTGGAAACACCATATATTTT.

This clone was observed a single time. J is TRBJ1-1 and V is TRBV5-1, with D perhaps matching TRBD1 (6 bases). Germline V gives CDR1 SGHRS, CDR2 YFSETQ. The CDR3 totals 14 residues. V was shortened by 4 bases and J by 3 bases, with 13 bases between the two germline ends. CDR3 region: CASSAQGPDTEAFF. In nucleotides, the CDR3 is TGCGCCAGCAGCGCACAGGGTCCGGACACTGAAGCTTTCTTT.

The rearrangement links TRBV28 to TRBJ2-5; TRBD1 matches 7 bases. This CDR3 has 15 residues. Looked up from germline, CDR1 is MDHEN and CDR2 is SYDVKM. The V segment lost 6 bases and the J segment 3 bases; nucleotides outside the gene matches: 10. The DNA for the CDR3 is TGTGCCAGCAGGCTACTGGGACAGATCAAAGAGACCCAGTACTTC. It yields the protein CASRLLGQIKETQYF.

The rearrangement links TRBV7-3 to TRBJ1-1; D not resolved. Germline CDR1 and CDR2: SGHTA and FQGTGA. The CDR3 is 14 amino acids. Between the trimmed V and J ends, which lost 4 bases and 0 bases, there was a span of 9 bases. DNA of the CDR3: TGTGCCAGCAGCTCTCAGGCCATGAACACTGAAGCTTTCTTT. It codes for CASSSQAMNTEAFF.

J is TRBJ2-5 and V is TRBV28; tentative D call: TRBD1 (5 bases). CDR3 length equals 14 residues. Germline-derived CDR1 and CDR2 are MDHEN and SYDVKM. V lost 3 bases, J lost 2 bases, and 10 bases lay in between. The CDR3 DNA is TGTGCCAGCAGTTTGACTGGGGCGCAAGAGACCCAGTACTTC. It codes for CASSLTGAQETQYF.

This clone was seen once. The V call is TRBV15, the J call TRBJ1-5, with D perhaps matching TRBD1 (5 bases). Germline lookup yields CDR1 LNHNV and CDR2 YYDKDF (reference sequence). The CDR3 sequence is 15 residues long. Trimming took 4 bases from V and 5 from J, leaving 15 bases between them. This chain's CDR3 is CATSILVGPYQPQHF. The CDR3 bases are TGTGCCACCAGCATCTTAGTGGGGCCATATCAGCCCCAGCATTTT.

The chain joins TRBV30 to TRBJ1-3, with 12 positions matching TRBD1. The length of the CDR3 is 16 residues. V lost 2 bases, J lost 0 bases, and 2 bases stayed unmatched. Germline CDR1 reads GTSNPN; CDR2 reads SVGIG (reference sequence). DNA of the CDR3: TGTGCCTGGAGTAAGGGACAGGGGGCCTCTGGAAACACCATATATTTT. It specifies CAWSKGQGASGNTIYF.

The rearrangement links TRBV6-2 or TRBV6-3 to TRBJ2-7; 7 positions agree with TRBD1. CDR3 length equals 13 residues. The V segment lost 5 bases and the J segment 3 bases; nucleotides outside the gene matches: 4. The germline CDR1 and CDR2 sequences are MNHEY and SVGEGT. The DNA for the CDR3 is TGTGCCAGCAGTCGAACAGGGGTCTACGAGCAGTACTTC. It translates to CASSRTGVYEQYF.